These T cell receptor beta chains were read from a single sample in a study of type 1 and type 2 diabetes patients. From the multiplex PCR reads, TCRdb called clonotypes with MiXCR, one entry per CDR3 protein. The sample lists fewer than 350,000 distinct CDR3 sequences, more than 45% occurring once. The material sequenced was peripheral blood mononuclear cells (PBMCs). The receptors derive from a man aged 18 to 30 with type 2 diabetes. Both conserved end residues are part of each CDR3.

V gene: TRBV7-9; J gene: TRBJ1-2; CDR3 protein: CATGDDGYTF
V gene: TRBV5-1; J gene: TRBJ2-7; CDR3 protein: CASSLREPLYEQYF
V gene: TRBV30; J gene: TRBJ1-2; CDR3 protein: CADANVDYGYTF
V gene: TRBV27; J gene: TRBJ2-1; CDR3 protein: CASSLQRSYNEQFF
V gene: TRBV6-5; J gene: TRBJ2-7; CDR3 protein: CASREWGGTSGGAYEQYF
V gene: TRBV10-1; J gene: TRBJ1-4; CDR3 protein: CASSEISSFNLQGPTFEKLFF
V gene: TRBV20-1; J gene: TRBJ2-1; CDR3 protein: CSARDVVVPYNEQFF
V gene: TRBV25-1; J gene: TRBJ2-1; CDR3 protein: CASSEPTSGRAGDDEQFF
V gene: TRBV20-1; J gene: TRBJ2-1; CDR3 protein: CSAPTSGLADDNEQFF
V gene: TRBV20-1; J gene: TRBJ2-1; CDR3 protein: CSVSDDQGPNEQFF
V gene: TRBV7-3; J gene: TRBJ2-2; CDR3 protein: CASSPLGFDTGELFF
V gene: TRBV7-8; J gene: TRBJ1-5; CDR3 protein: CASSFQLSNQPQHF
V gene: TRBV10-3; J gene: TRBJ1-4; CDR3 protein: CATGWGTNEKLFF
V gene: TRBV19; J gene: TRBJ1-1; CDR3 protein: CASSRQATNTEAFF
V gene: TRBV7-8; J gene: TRBJ2-3; CDR3 protein: CASSWTSGGTNPLTDTQYF
V gene: TRBV5-1; J gene: TRBJ1-1; CDR3 protein: CASSFQQGYMNTEAFF
V gene: TRBV6-6; J gene: TRBJ2-3; CDR3 protein: CASSCSIAGGPPSDTQYF
V gene: TRBV20-1; J gene: TRBJ2-5; CDR3 protein: CSAYPGSEGQETQYF
V gene: TRBV30; J gene: TRBJ2-7; CDR3 protein: CAWSVIAGNEQYF
V gene: TRBV6-1; J gene: TRBJ2-7; CDR3 protein: CASSVNPRVHEQYF
V gene: TRBV5-1; J gene: TRBJ1-6; CDR3 protein: CASSPAGANSPLHF
V gene: TRBV20-1; J gene: TRBJ2-7; CDR3 protein: CSAQTDYEQYF
V gene: TRBV9; J gene: TRBJ2-7; CDR3 protein: CASSVEDHEQDF
V gene: TRBV15; J gene: TRBJ2-7; CDR3 protein: CATSPWAGEEQYF
V gene: TRBV11-2; J gene: TRBJ2-6; CDR3 protein: CASSTLSGANVLTF
V gene: TRBV27; J gene: TRBJ1-1; CDR3 protein: CASSLGPNLGAFF
V gene: TRBV11-2; J gene: TRBJ2-3; CDR3 protein: CASSDPGTGTDTQYF
V gene: TRBV28; J gene: TRBJ1-2; CDR3 protein: CASSFDQGKIYGYTF
V gene: TRBV29-1; J gene: TRBJ2-5; CDR3 protein: CSVTSGGETQYF
V gene: TRBV30; J gene: TRBJ1-5; CDR3 protein: CASSTIEGADQPQHF
V gene: TRBV10-1; J gene: TRBJ2-3; CDR3 protein: CASSDWWGQGGTDTQYF
V gene: TRBV6-5; J gene: TRBJ1-2; CDR3 protein: CASSYGDRKLYGYTF
V gene: TRBV20-1; J gene: TRBJ1-4; CDR3 protein: CSARVPGQQNEKLFF
V gene: TRBV7-2; J gene: TRBJ2-3; CDR3 protein: CASSLWLGTDTQYF
V gene: TRBV24-1; J gene: TRBJ2-5; CDR3 protein: CATSDLGYGLEGQETQYF
V gene: TRBV25-1; J gene: TRBJ1-2; CDR3 protein: CASKKTEGFAYGYTF
V gene: TRBV19; J gene: TRBJ2-5; CDR3 protein: CASSIRAGLDQETQYF
V gene: TRBV30; J gene: TRBJ1-2; CDR3 protein: CAWRIPQGSRDWPNYGYTF
V gene: TRBV19; J gene: TRBJ2-2; CDR3 protein: CASSRDTWTANTGELFF
V gene: TRBV7-2; J gene: TRBJ1-2; CDR3 protein: CASSLDRGGYTF
V gene: TRBV7-9; J gene: TRBJ2-3; CDR3 protein: CASSPRQGKGTDTQYF
V gene: TRBV27; J gene: TRBJ2-6; CDR3 protein: CASKMEGSGANVLTF
V gene: TRBV20-1; J gene: TRBJ2-7; CDR3 protein: CSARGGAGVNEQYF
V gene: TRBV20-1; J gene: TRBJ2-7; CDR3 protein: CSASEWGDYEQYF
V gene: TRBV7-9; J gene: TRBJ1-6; CDR3 protein: CASSLGGQGVSPLHF
V gene: TRBV6-5; J gene: -; CDR3 protein: CATSTSGGKETQYF
V gene: TRBV5-1; J gene: TRBJ2-2; CDR3 protein: CASRLAGQTTGELFF
V gene: TRBV19; J gene: TRBJ2-7; CDR3 protein: CASSTFSGAGLYEQYF
V gene: TRBV7-9; J gene: TRBJ2-7; CDR3 protein: CASSPGGANYEQYF
V gene: TRBV10-3; J gene: TRBJ2-7; CDR3 protein: CAISEARGENEQYF
V gene: TRBV2; J gene: TRBJ2-1; CDR3 protein: CASTPDRGSYNEQFF
V gene: TRBV10-1; J gene: TRBJ2-5; CDR3 protein: CASSAAGGMETQYF
V gene: TRBV30; J gene: TRBJ1-4; CDR3 protein: CAWSIREKLFF
V gene: TRBV20-1; J gene: TRBJ1-6; CDR3 protein: CSARDVGQGNSPLHF
V gene: TRBV19; J gene: TRBJ2-7; CDR3 protein: CASSIGTRTYEQYF
V gene: TRBV3-1; J gene: TRBJ2-1; CDR3 protein: CASSQGTKNNEQFF
V gene: TRBV6-5; J gene: TRBJ1-2; CDR3 protein: CASSYSRDANYGYTF
V gene: TRBV14; J gene: TRBJ2-1; CDR3 protein: CASSHGLAFGGEQFF
V gene: TRBV19; J gene: TRBJ2-7; CDR3 protein: CASSILAGGVGEQYF